What follows is one TCR beta chain and its context. This sample is part of a study of blood T cell repertoires in COVID-19. Turning to the study itself: Acute-phase and convalescent COVID-19 samples originated in the United States, Italy and Spain.

In germline, CDR1 is SGHNT, CDR2 YENEEA. The CDR3 runs to 16 residues. Trimming cost V 4 bases and J 0 bases, with 13 bases left between them. Per the original data handling: The assay estimated nucleated cells by amplifying reference gene primers. The assay was immunoSEQ multiplex PCR, and TCRdb's table has in-frame clones only and misses some. The V and J calls and clone size were taken over from that table, and D and trimming were inferred from the DNA. Among over 100,000 clones listed, roughly 76% were seen once. The receptor was isolated from a human donor in a cohort sampled during active COVID-19. The chain couples TRBV11-3 to TRBJ2-4, with a tentative D call TRBD1 (7 bases). Input material: peripheral blood. As DNA, the CDR3 is TGTGCCAGCAGCTCCGCGGGACAGTTAGCCAAAAACATTCAGTACTTC. The encoded protein is CASSSAGQLAKNIQYF. Based on the CDR3 plus reference TRBV11-3 and TRBJ2-4, the full variable domain is EAGVVQSPRYKIIEKKQPVAFWCNPISGHNTLYWYLQNLGQGPELLIRYENEEAVDDSQLPKDRFSAERLKGVDSTLKIQPAELGDSAVYLCASSSAGQLAKNIQYFGAGTRLSVL.